This entry concerns a single T cell receptor beta chain. Which antigen it targets is not known. Base qualities are missing; no much larger clone stands one base away. Library generation was performed with the immunoSEQ multiplex PCR assay. A mixture of 60 forward primers for TCR Vbeta segments and 13 reverse primers for TCR Jbeta segments was used in the multiplex PCR. A multiplex PCR assay on genomic DNA amplified the CDR3 region of rearranged TCR beta genes. The Illumina HiSeq System was used to sequence the amplified TCR beta libraries as 87-base-pair reads. As for how the authors treated the data: In a later analysis, tens of millions of unique TCR beta chains were counted across the 650 to 750 repertoires, and approximately 11 million of these chains were shared by at least two donors. A nearest-neighbor algorithm error-corrected the raw reads and collapsed the reads into unique sequences, merging closely related sequences to remove PCR and sequencing errors. CDR3 sequences were aligned to IMGT reference sequences to assign V, D and J gene segments. For a sequence to be retained, a match of at least six nucleotides was required to both a V gene segment and a J gene segment. A rearrangement counted as productive if the CDR3 had no stop codons and remained in frame with V and J, and every other rearrangement counted as non-productive. CDR3 was defined by IMGT convention, running from the second conserved V-encoded cysteine to the conserved J-encoded phenylalanine. The earlier analysis of more than 450 of the donors excluded sequences that lacked an unambiguous match to a single V gene segment. An earlier analysis of around 600 of the donors classified V segments as functional when productive rearrangements were above 56.7% and as segregating when the standard deviation between donors was above 5%. A statistical classification framework was developed to diagnose cytomegalovirus status using the catalog of TCR beta chain sequences. V and J gene assignment, in a later analysis, came from comparing TCR nucleotide sequences with IMGT/GENE-DB human TR gene sequences. A later analysis assigned CDR3 sequences and most-parsimonious VDJ recombination scenarios with the TCRdist pipeline. In a later analysis, each TCR beta chain was defined by its CDR3 amino acid sequence together with its V-gene family, and reads without a unique V-gene family were excluded. In a later analysis, 450 to 600 highly shared, low-generation-probability nucleotide sequences were removed to address suspected cross-contamination and a sequencing artifact. For each public chain, a later analysis derived a clonal expansion index from normalized ranks of inferred template counts within each repertoire. A later analysis computed generation probabilities with a VDJ recombination model fitted to out-of-frame rearrangements, and checked the results against IGoR. A later analysis scored TCR-TCR, TCR-HLA and TCR-CMV co-occurrence with hypergeometric tests, applying a repertoire-size bias correction to TCR pairs. In a later analysis, false discovery rates were estimated by permuting HLA or CMV assignments 20 times. In a later analysis, co-occurring TCRs were grouped with DBSCAN, and TCRdist sequence similarity was added when clustering was performed within HLA-allele-positive subsets. Repertoires with fewer than 30,000 or more than 120,000 public chains, plus five repertoires with anomalous nucleotide sharing, were excluded from co-occurrence clustering. In its TCRdb copy, this immuneACCESS table keeps in-frame sequences only and misses some clones. Where compared with another copy, unresolved V genes explain less than half of these, and the others have no known cause. V and J calls plus clone size are reproduced from that table; the DNA served to infer D and trimming. Counted in this sample were over 100,000 clones; 87% of them appeared once. 4.5% to 6.5% of the sample rests with the top ten.

This entry is derived from a study of cytomegalovirus exposure and HLA in healthy donors (dated by TCRdb to about 2017). About the investigation overall: An earlier analysis of 550 to 700 of the donors reported 250 to 300 Gb of sequence data and roughly 110 million unique TCR beta sequences from some 180 million T cells. An early release that covered some 630 HLA-typed donors contained approximately 320 gigabases of sequencing data and about 84 million unique TCR sequences. Of the 300 to 450 genotyped donors, 70% to 90% were placed in the genetic ancestry cluster associated with self-reported Caucasian donors. The study aimed to test whether signatures of past pathogen exposure could be identified by cataloging public T cell receptors. The study profiled the T cell repertoires of about 640 subjects by immunosequencing and related them to cytomegalovirus serostatus. In addition to the first cohort of 650 to 800 subjects, a separate validation cohort of under 150 different subjects was used. To predict cytomegalovirus infection status, the study brought together high-throughput TCR immunosequencing, statistical association of individual TCRs with disease status, and machine learning. To study patterns of TCR occurrence, a later analysis re-analyzed previously published TCR beta repertoires from around 670 donors and added high-resolution HLA genotyping. The later analysis used no new phenotypic data to find candidate immune exposures, relying instead on TCR beta sequences and their occurrence across donors. An earlier analysis of some 500 of the donors used high-throughput TCR beta sequencing to judge whether each TCR beta V gene segment behaved as functional or pseudogenic. Alongside the repertoire data, information on donor age, sex, ethnicity and CMV serostatus was compiled. Genome-wide SNP genotypes for about 60% of the 666 donors were used in a later genetic analysis, which treated that subset as a discovery cohort. Every discovery cohort repertoire had been produced on one sequencing platform. HLA typing included class I and class II loci at four-digit resolution. Typing coverage varied by locus: 629-630 donors for A, B, C, DRB1 and DQB1; more than 500 for DQA1; approximately 570 for DPA1; 450 to 480 for DPB1. Because of strong linkage in the cohort, a handful of DR-DQ haplotypes were treated as single units for association and clustering. Across under 500 genotyped donors of the cohort, an average of approximately 220,000 unique TCR beta nucleotide sequences per donor were sequenced, and roughly 20% of those sequences were non-productive.

What the study reported, not specific to this receptor: Because counts were too low, around 18 rarely observed V segments, including chromosome 9 orphons, were left out of the earlier analysis of 587 of the donors. V-gene and J-gene trimming of TCR beta chains was associated with a missense DCLRE1C variant in a later genetic analysis, and the association was replicated in an independent cohort. Some IMGT-functional V segments, including TRBV6-2 and TRBV6-3, could not be told apart with the 87-base-pair reads, so those segments were excluded. Correlated functional status among segregating V segments might be attributable to linkage disequilibrium, but an unknown experimental factor could not be ruled out. Several of the top co-occurrence clusters appeared to be linked to parvovirus B19, influenza, CMV and Epstein-Barr virus, according to a later analysis. Most CMV-associated TCR beta chains appeared to be HLA-restricted in a later analysis, and the HLA associations seemed to be driven largely by CMV exposure. A further reported finding was that TCR beta sequences accurately predicted the HLA-A and HLA-B alleles for most subjects in the first cohort. Because HLA typing was unavailable for some donors at each locus, only the typed subset was used in association tests. An earlier analysis of approximately 530 of the donors showed that most TCR beta V segments appeared in productive rearrangements either about 87% or about 30% of the time, which broadly matched IMGT annotations. Three of the identified cytomegalovirus-associated TCR beta chains were confirmed in vitro to be specific for cytomegalovirus antigens. In a later analysis, the rate of TCR association differed among HLA loci, with DRB1 alleles having the most associated TCRs and HLA-C alleles having the fewest. In a later genetic analysis, fewer N-insertions in productive TCRs were reported among donors in an Asian-associated ancestry cluster than the approximately 710-donor mean. At a false discovery rate of 0.05, a later analysis linked around 15,000 TCR beta sequences to specific HLA alleles. Assigning TCR associations to individual alleles was difficult when HLA alleles, especially DR and DQ, strongly co-occurred. A cluster of highly shared sequence variants was judged likely to represent a technical artifact of the sequencing pipeline. Most TCR sequences were seen in very few donors, while some public TCRs were found in many individuals. A later analysis found that HLA-associated TCR beta chains were more clonally expanded and had lower generation probabilities than equally common non-associated chains. Only TCR beta chains were sequenced in this cohort, and the absence of alpha or paired-chain data limited detectable features. In the study, about 150 TCR beta chains were listed as associated with cytomegalovirus. Immune exposure information for the cohort was limited to CMV serostatus. It was suggested by the authors that the approach could potentially be generalized to other disease states and immunological phenotypes. Presence/absence analyses assumed roughly uniform sequencing depth across donors, an assumption that may not hold. In both the original and validation cohorts, the classifier was reported to diagnose cytomegalovirus status with high specificity and sensitivity.

Reading the germline V gene gives CDR1 SGDLS and CDR2 YYNGEE. V trim: 2 bases; J trim: 0 bases; unmatched bases: 1. Taken from cysteine to phenylalanine, the CDR3 has 15 residues. Left in the record is the CDR3 DNA by itself, 45 bases read in frame from the first base. In total, more than 500 healthy bone marrow donors made up the cohort. All cohort members were sampled while nominally healthy, although unrecorded immune exposures were likely present. The donor was CMV seronegative and was included in the group of under 450 seronegative cohort members. A peripheral blood sample was collected from each donor, and TCR beta sequencing was performed on peripheral blood mononuclear cells. Genomic DNA was extracted from the blood cell samples with the Qiagen DNeasy Blood Extraction Kit.

The chain is encoded by TRBV9 joined to TRBJ2-3; TRBD2 aligns with 9 central bases. The specimen was PBMCs. This TCR came from a woman younger than 45 in good health and CMV-seronegative. The CDR3 amino acid sequence is: CASSVREGSTDTQYF. At the DNA level, the sequence is TGTGCCAGCAGCGTGCGGGAGGGTAGCACAGATACGCAGTATTTT.